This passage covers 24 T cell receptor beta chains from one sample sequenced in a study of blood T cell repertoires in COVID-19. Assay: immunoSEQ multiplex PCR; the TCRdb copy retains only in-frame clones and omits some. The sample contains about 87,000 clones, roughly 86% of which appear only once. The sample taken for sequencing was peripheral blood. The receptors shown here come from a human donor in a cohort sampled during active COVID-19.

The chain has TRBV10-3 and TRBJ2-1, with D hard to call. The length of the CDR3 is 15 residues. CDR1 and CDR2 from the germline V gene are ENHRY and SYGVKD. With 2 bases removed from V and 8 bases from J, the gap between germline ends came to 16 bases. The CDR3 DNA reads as TGTGCCATCAGTGAGACGTCGGTCGTTCGGGATGAGCAGTTCTTC. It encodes CAISETSVVRDEQFF.

The CDR3 DNA follows: TGTGCCAGCAGCCAGGGACTAGCGGTCTCCTACGAGCAGTACTTC. Its protein is CASSQGLAVSYEQYF. The V gene is TRBV4-2, the J gene TRBJ2-7, with 11 positions matching TRBD2. Germline V gene sequence: CDR1 LGHNA, CDR2 YNFKEQ. The CDR3 runs to 15 residues. V dropped 3 bases and J dropped 0; count of bases not matched to a gene: 1.

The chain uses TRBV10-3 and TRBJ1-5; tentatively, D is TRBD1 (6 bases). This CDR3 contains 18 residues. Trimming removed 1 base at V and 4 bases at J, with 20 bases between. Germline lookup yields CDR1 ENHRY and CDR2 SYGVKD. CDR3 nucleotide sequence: TGTGCCATCAGTGAGTGGGGACACCACCCGGAGAGTAATCAGCCCCAGCATTTT. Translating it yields CAISEWGHHPESNQPQHF.

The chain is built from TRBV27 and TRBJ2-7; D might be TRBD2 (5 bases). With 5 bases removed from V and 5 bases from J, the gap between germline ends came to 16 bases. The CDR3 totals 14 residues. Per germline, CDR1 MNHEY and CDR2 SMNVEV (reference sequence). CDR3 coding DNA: TGTGCCAGCAGTACCGGGATATCAAGGGACGAGCAGTACTTC. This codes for CASSTGISRDEQYF.

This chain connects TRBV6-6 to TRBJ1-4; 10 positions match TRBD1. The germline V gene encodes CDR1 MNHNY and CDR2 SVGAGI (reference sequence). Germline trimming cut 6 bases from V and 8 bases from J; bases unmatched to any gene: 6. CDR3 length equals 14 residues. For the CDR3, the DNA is TGTGCCAGCAGGCCGACAGGGGGCGAAGAAAAACTGTTTTTT. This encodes CASRPTGGEEKLFF.

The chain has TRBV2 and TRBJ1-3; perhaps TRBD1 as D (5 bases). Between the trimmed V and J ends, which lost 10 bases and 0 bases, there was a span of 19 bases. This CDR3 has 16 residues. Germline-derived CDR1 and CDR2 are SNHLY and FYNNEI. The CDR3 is CATTPWGPSSGNTIYF. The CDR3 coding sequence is TGTGCCACCACCCCGTGGGGCCCAAGCTCTGGAAACACCATATATTTT.

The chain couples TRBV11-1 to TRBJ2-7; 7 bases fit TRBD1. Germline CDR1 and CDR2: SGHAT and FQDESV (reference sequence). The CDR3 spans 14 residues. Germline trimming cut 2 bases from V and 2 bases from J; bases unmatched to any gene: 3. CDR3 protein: CASSLTGVPYEQYF. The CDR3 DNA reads TGTGCCAGCAGCTTAACAGGGGTCCCCTACGAGCAGTACTTC. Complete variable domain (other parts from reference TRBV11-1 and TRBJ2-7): EAEVAQSPRYKITEKSQAVAFWCDPISGHATLYWYRQILGQGPELLVQFQDESVVDDSQLPKDRFSAERLKGVDSTLKIQPAELGDSAMYLCASSLTGVPYEQYFGPGTRLTVT.

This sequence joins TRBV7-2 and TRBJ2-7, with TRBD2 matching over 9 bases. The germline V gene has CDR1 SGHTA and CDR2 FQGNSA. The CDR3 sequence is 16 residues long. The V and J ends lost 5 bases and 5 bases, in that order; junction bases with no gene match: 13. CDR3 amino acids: CASSLWASGIVDEQYF. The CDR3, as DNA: TGTGCCAGCAGCCTATGGGCTAGCGGGATAGTGGACGAGCAGTACTTC.

DNA for the CDR3: TGTGCCAGCCGCTCGTCTGGGGCCAACGTCCTGACTTTC. Protein: CASRSSGANVLTF. This sequence joins TRBV5-6 and TRBJ2-6; D not certain. V was pared by 7 bases and J by 1 base, with 6 bases between. This CDR3 has 13 residues. The germline gives CDR1 SGHDT, CDR2 YYEEEE.

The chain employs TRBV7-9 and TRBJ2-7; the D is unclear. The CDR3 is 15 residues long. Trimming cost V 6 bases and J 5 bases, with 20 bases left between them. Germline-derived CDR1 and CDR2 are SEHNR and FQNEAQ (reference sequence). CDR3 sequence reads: CASRSSTTGTNEQYF. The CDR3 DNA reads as TGTGCCAGCAGATCCTCTACCACCGGAACTAACGAGCAGTACTTC.

This CDR3 is CASRESTTSNQPQHF. DNA for the CDR3: TGCGCCAGCAGGGAATCGACAACTAGCAATCAGCCCCAGCATTTT. The chain joins TRBV4-3 to TRBJ1-5; D ambiguous. Trimming stripped 6 bases from V and 0 bases from J, with 12 bases between. This CDR3 spans 15 amino acids. The germline CDR1 and CDR2 sequences are LGHNA and YSLEER.

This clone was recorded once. CDR3 protein: CAWSWGTGAQPQHF. Written as DNA, the CDR3 is TGTGCCTGGAGTTGGGGGACAGGGGCCCAGCCCCAGCATTTT. The chain recombines TRBV30 with TRBJ1-5; 10 nucleotides match TRBD1. Germline values: CDR1 GTSNPN, CDR2 SVGIG (reference sequence). CDR3 length: 14 residues. Trimming at V came to 2 bases and at J to 7 bases, leaving 5 bases not matched to a gene.

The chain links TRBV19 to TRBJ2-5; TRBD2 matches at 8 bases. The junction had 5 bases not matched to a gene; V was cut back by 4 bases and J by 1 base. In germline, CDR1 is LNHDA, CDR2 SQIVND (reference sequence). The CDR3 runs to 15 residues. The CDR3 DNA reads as TGTGCCAGTAGTAATCAACTAGCGGCCCAAGAGACCCAGTACTTC. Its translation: CASSNQLAAQETQYF.

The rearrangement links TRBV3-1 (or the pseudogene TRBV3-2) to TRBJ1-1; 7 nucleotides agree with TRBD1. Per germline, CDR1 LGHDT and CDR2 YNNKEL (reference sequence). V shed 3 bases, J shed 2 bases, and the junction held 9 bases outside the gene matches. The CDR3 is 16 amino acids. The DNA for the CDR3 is TGTGCCAGCAGCCAGGCAAGGACAGGAACCAACACTGAAGCTTTCTTT. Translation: CASSQARTGTNTEAFF.

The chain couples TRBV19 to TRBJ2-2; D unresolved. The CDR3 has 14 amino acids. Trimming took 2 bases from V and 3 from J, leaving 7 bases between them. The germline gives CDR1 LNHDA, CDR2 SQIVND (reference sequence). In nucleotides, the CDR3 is TGTGCCAGTAGTATAAGCCGGTACACCGGGGAGCTGTTTTTT. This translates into CASSISRYTGELFF.

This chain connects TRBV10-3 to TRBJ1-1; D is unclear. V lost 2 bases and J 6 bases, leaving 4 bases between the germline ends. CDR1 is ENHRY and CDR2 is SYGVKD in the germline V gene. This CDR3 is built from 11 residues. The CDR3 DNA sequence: TGTGCCATCAGTGAGAGCGCTGAAGCTTTCTTT. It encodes CAISESAEAFF.

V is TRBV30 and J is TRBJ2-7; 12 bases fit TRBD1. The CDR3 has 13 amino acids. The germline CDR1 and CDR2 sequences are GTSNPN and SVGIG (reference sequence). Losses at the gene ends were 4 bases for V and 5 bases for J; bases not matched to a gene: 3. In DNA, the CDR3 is TGTGCCTGGAAAGGGACAGGGGGCGACGAGCAGTACTTC. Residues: CAWKGTGGDEQYF. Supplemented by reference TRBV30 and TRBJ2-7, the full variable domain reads SQTIHQWPATLVQPVGSPLSLECTVEGTSNPNLYWYRQAAGRGLQLLFYSVGIGQISSEVPQNLSASRPQDRQFILSSKKLLLSDSGFYLCAWKGTGGDEQYFGPGTRLTVT.

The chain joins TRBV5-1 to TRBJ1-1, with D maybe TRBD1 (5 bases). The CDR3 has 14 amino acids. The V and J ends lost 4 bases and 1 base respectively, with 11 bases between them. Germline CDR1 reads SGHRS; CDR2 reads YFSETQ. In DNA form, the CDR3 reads TGCGCCAGCAGCGGCCTCCAGGGGAACACTGAAGCTTTCTTT. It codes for CASSGLQGNTEAFF.

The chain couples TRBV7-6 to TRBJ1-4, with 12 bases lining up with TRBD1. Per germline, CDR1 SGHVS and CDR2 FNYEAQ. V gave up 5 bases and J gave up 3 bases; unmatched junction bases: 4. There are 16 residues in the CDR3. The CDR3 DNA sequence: TGTGCCAGCAGCAGGGACAGGGGGCGATCTAATGAAAAACTGTTTTTT. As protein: CASSRDRGRSNEKLFF.

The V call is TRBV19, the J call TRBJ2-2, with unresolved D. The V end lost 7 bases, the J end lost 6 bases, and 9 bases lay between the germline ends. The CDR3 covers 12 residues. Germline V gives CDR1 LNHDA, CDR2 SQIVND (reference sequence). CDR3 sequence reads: CASTPGSGELFF. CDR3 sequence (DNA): TGTGCCAGTACCCCAGGTTCCGGGGAGCTGTTTTTT. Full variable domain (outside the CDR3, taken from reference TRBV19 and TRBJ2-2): DGGITQSPKYLFRKEGQNVTLSCEQNLNHDAMYWYRQDPGQGLRLIYYSQIVNDFQKGDIAEGYSVSREKKESFPLTVTSAQKNPTAFYLCASTPGSGELFFGEGSRLTVL.

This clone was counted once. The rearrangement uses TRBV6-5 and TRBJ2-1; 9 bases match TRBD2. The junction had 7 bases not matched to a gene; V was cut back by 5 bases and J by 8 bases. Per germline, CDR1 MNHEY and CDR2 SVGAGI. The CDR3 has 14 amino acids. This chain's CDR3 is CASSTREGPHEQFF. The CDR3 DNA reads TGTGCCAGCAGTACGCGGGAGGGCCCTCATGAGCAGTTCTTC.

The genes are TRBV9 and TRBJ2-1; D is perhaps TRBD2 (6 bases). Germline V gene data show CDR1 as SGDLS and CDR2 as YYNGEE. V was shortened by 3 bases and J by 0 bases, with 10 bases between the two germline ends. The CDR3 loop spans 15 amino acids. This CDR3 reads CASSDSGSSYNEQFF. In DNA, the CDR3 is TGTGCCAGCAGCGATAGCGGAAGCTCCTACAATGAGCAGTTCTTC.

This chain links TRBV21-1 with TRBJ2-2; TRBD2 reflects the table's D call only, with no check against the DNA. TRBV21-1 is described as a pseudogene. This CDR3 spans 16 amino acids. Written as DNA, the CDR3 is TGTGCCAGCACCCTTCGGACTAGCGGGGCCACCGGGGAGCTGTTTTTT. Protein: CASTLRTSGATGELFF.

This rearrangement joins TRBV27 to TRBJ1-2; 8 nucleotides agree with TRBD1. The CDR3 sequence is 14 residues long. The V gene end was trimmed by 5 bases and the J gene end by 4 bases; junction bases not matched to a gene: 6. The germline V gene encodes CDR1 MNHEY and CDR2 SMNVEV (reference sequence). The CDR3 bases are TGTGCCAGCAGTCCACAGGGGGGCGGCTATGGCTACACCTTC. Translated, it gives CASSPQGGGYGYTF.